This T cell receptor (beta chain) originates from a study of cytomegalovirus exposure and HLA in healthy donors. Study observations and caveats: An Asian-associated ancestry cluster reportedly showed fewer N-insertions than the approximately 650-donor mean in a later analysis.

The primer mix had 60 Vbeta and 13 Jbeta primers. Clones were sequenced by immunoSEQ multiplex PCR, and TCRdb holds only the in-frame ones, with some missing. The table lists approximately 150,000 clones, around 72% of them singletons. This CDR3 spans 14 amino acids. J gave up 4 bases and V 4 bases, and 9 bases lay outside the gene matches. Germline V gives CDR1 SQVTM, CDR2 ANQGSEA. Likely unrecorded immune exposures existed in these nominally healthy donors. Details on this clone: As yet, its antigen is unknown.

The source of this sequence is a woman aged 40 to 55 in good health and CMV-seropositive. Sequenced material: PBMCs. The chain employs TRBV29-1 and TRBJ2-7, with 8 nucleotides matching TRBD1. The CDR3 DNA follows: TGCAGCGTTGGAAAAGACAGGGGTTATTACGAGCAGTACTTC. Translation gives CSVGKDRGYYEQYF.